A selection of T cell receptor beta chains follows, all from one sample in a study of T cell responses to AZD1222 COVID-19 vaccine. Using immunoSEQ multiplex PCR, the repertoire was profiled, and TCRdb retains in-frame clones only, with some absent. The repertoire includes roughly 180,000 clones, around 93% of them detected once, and approximately 0.98% sits in the top ten. The starting material was peripheral blood, obtained 28 days after the second dose of the MenACWY control vaccine. The receptors shown here come from an adult who received the MenACWY meningococcal vaccine as a control. The CDR3 runs from the conserved cysteine through the conserved F or W. The order of the fields is D gene, V gene, clone size, J gene, CDR3 DNA, CDR3 protein. A D gene is named only where the DNA matches it firmly. A clone size is listed for some rows: how often the clone was seen (once, few, many), or a class if it is expanded.

-	TRBV6-4	once	TRBJ2-3	TGTGCCAGCAGTGGCCTCACAGATACGCAGTATTTT	CASSGLTDTQYF
-	TRBV19	-	TRBJ1-1	TGTGCCAGTAGTCGTAAAGGGTGGACTGAAGCTTTCTTT	CASSRKGWTEAFF
-	TRBV14	-	TRBJ1-1	TGTGCCAGCAGCCAAAATACCATTGAAGCTTTCTTT	CASSQNTIEAFF
-	TRBV19	-	TRBJ1-2	TGTGCCAGTAGTATGATACAAGCATCTAACTATGGCTACACCTTC	CASSMIQASNYGYTF
-	TRBV13	-	TRBJ2-7	TGTGCCAGCAGCTTAGGCGGGGGTTACGAGCAGTACTTC	CASSLGGGYEQYF
TRBD2	TRBV6-5	-	TRBJ2-5	TGTGCCAGCAGTTCTACTAGCGGGGATAAGACCCAGTACTTC	CASSSTSGDKTQYF
-	TRBV7-9	-	TRBJ1-5	TGTGCCAGCAGCTTAGGAGGAGCTCTTGGGCAGCCCCAGCATTTT	CASSLGGALGQPQHF
-	TRBV6-1	-	TRBJ1-5	TGTGCCAGCAGTGAATTTGGGTCTCAGCCCCAGCATTTT	CASSEFGSQPQHF
-	TRBV12-3/TRBV12-4	-	TRBJ1-2	TGTGCCAGCAGTTTAACAGTAAACTATGGCTACACCTTC	CASSLTVNYGYTF
-	TRBV7-6	-	TRBJ1-1	TGTGCCAGCAGCCCCGATGGGGGGCGGGTCACTGAAGCTTTCTTT	CASSPDGGRVTEAFF
-	TRBV5-8	-	TRBJ1-5	TGTGCCAGCAGTCTACAGGGAAATGATCCCCAGCATTTT	CASSLQGNDPQHF
TRBD2	TRBV29-1	-	TRBJ2-3	TGCAGCGTTGAAGAGCAACTAGCGGGCACAGATACGCAGTATTTT	CSVEEQLAGTDTQYF
-	TRBV11-1	-	TRBJ2-2	TGTGCCAGCAGCCTACAGCGAGGGTACACCGGGGAGCTGTTTTTT	CASSLQRGYTGELFF
-	TRBV30	few	TRBJ1-1	TGTGCCTGGATCCTGGGCGGAAGTTCGAACACTGAAGCTTTCTTT	CAWILGGSSNTEAFF
TRBD1	TRBV19	-	TRBJ2-3	TGTGCCAGTAGTATCGGACAGGGCACGGGCACAGATACGCAGTATTTT	CASSIGQGTGTDTQYF
-	TRBV18	-	TRBJ1-5	TGTGCCAGCTCACCCTCGGCGGGATCCCTAAATAGCAATCAGCCCCAGCATTTT	CASSPSAGSLNSNQPQHF
TRBD1	TRBV3-1/TRBV3-2	-	TRBJ2-2	TGTGCCAGCAGCGCCGGGACAGGGGGCAAGACCGGGGAGCTGTTTTTT	CASSAGTGGKTGELFF
-	TRBV4-1	-	TRBJ1-1	TGCGCCAGCAGCCAAGATCGGGGGGGGCGTACTGAAGCTTTCTTT	CASSQDRGGRTEAFF
-	TRBV5-1	-	TRBJ1-1	TGCGCCAGCAGCTTGGCAGTACGTGGTGGCACTGAAGCTTTCTTT	CASSLAVRGGTEAFF
-	TRBV30	-	TRBJ2-3	TGTGCCTGGAGTGTACTGGGTACGCAGTATTTT	CAWSVLGTQYF
TRBD2	TRBV7-4	-	TRBJ2-3	TGTGCCAGCAGCCGCGGGGGGGCGGGAGATACGCAGTATTTT	CASSRGGAGDTQYF
TRBD2	TRBV4-1	-	TRBJ2-1	TGCGCCAGCACCCCAGCGGGGGGGCCCTACAATGAGCAGTTCTTC	CASTPAGGPYNEQFF
-	TRBV19	-	TRBJ1-3	TGTGCCAGTAGTATCGGGAGTCCCGGAAACACCATATATTTT	CASSIGSPGNTIYF
-	TRBV5-4	-	TRBJ2-2	TGTGCCAGCAGCTTCAGGGTGGGGAACACCGGGGAGCTGTTTTTT	CASSFRVGNTGELFF
TRBD2	TRBV5-4	-	TRBJ2-3	TGTGCCAGCAGTTCTAGAGGGACTAGCGGGGGACCGCAGTATTTT	CASSSRGTSGGPQYF
-	TRBV19	-	TRBJ2-3	TGTGCCAGTAGTATCGCCATAACGGATACGCAGTATTTT	CASSIAITDTQYF
-	TRBV5-6	few	TRBJ1-5	TGTGCCAGCAGCTTGACCGCAGGGGAACAGCCCCAGCATTTT	CASSLTAGEQPQHF
-	TRBV7-2	-	TRBJ2-3	TGTGCCAGCAGCCCACATCCCGGCGGACTCACAGATACGCAGTATTTT	CASSPHPGGLTDTQYF
TRBD1	TRBV6-2/TRBV6-3	-	TRBJ1-1	TGTGCCAGCAGTTGGGCGGGACAGGGCATGAACACTGAAGCTTTCTTT	CASSWAGQGMNTEAFF
-	TRBV21-1	-	TRBJ1-2	TGTGCCAGCAGCAAATGGAAAACCACCGGGACAGCCCCCTGGCCCTACTATGGCTACACCTTC	CASSKWKTTGTAPWPYYGYTF
-	TRBV6-1	-	TRBJ1-6	TGTGCCAGCAGTGAAGGCCGGGTCTTGAATTCACCCCTCCACTTT	CASSEGRVLNSPLHF
-	TRBV19	-	TRBJ2-7	TGTGCCAGTGCCCCCCTTGGGGCCGCCGCGGAGCAGTACTTC	CASAPLGAAAEQYF
-	TRBV18	-	TRBJ2-1	TGTGCCAGCTCACCTTCGGCGGGGACGATCTACAATGAGCAGTTCTTC	CASSPSAGTIYNEQFF
TRBD1	TRBV27	-	TRBJ1-4	TGTGCCAGCAGCAAAACAGGGGCCGAGGAAAAACTGTTTTTT	CASSKTGAEEKLFF
-	TRBV5-4	-	TRBJ2-3	TGTGCCAGCAGCTTGGAGGGCCCAGGGACAGATACGCAGTATTTT	CASSLEGPGTDTQYF
-	TRBV30	-	TRBJ1-1	TGTGCCTGGAGTGGGCAGTTGAACACTGAAGCTTTCTTT	CAWSGQLNTEAFF
-	TRBV6-1	-	TRBJ2-2	TGTGCCAGCAGAACATCGGGGGAGTGGAGCGGGGAGCTGTTTTTT	CASRTSGEWSGELFF
-	TRBV7-8	-	TRBJ2-1	TGTGCCAGCAGCGTAGGATCTGAGGCCTACAATGAGCAGTTCTTC	CASSVGSEAYNEQFF
-	TRBV30	-	TRBJ1-1	TGTGCCTGGAGAGTTCCGAACGGGAACACTGAAGCTTTCTTT	CAWRVPNGNTEAFF
-	TRBV18	-	TRBJ1-1	TGTGCCAGCTCACCGCAGGGGTGGGGAACTGAAGCTTTCTTT	CASSPQGWGTEAFF
TRBD1	TRBV24-1	-	TRBJ1-1	TGTGCCACCAGTGCTTCTGGACAGGGTTATACTGAAGCTTTCTTT	CATSASGQGYTEAFF
-	TRBV5-5	-	TRBJ2-7	TGTGCCAGCAGCTTGGGTCAAAACTACGAGCAGTACTTC	CASSLGQNYEQYF
TRBD2	TRBV9	-	TRBJ2-1	TGTGCCAGCAGCGTAGGGACTAGCGGGGCTGGGTCCTACAATGAGCAGTTCTTC	CASSVGTSGAGSYNEQFF
TRBD1	TRBV19	-	TRBJ1-4	TGTGCCAGTAGTAAGACAGGGGAAGCAACTAATGAAAAACTGTTTTTT	CASSKTGEATNEKLFF
-	TRBV6-5	-	TRBJ2-7	TGTGCCAGCAGTAGTGTCTCCGAGCAGTACTTC	CASSSVSEQYF
TRBD1	TRBV30	-	TRBJ1-6	TGTGCCTGGAGTCTCTACGGACAGGGGGCTTCACCCCTCCACTTT	CAWSLYGQGASPLHF
-	TRBV20-1	-	TRBJ2-3	TGCAGTGCTAGAATGGGAGGCCCGCAATATTTT	CSARMGGPQYF
-	TRBV19	-	TRBJ1-5	TGTGCCAGTAGTGGGGGGTGGCAGGGCACGAATCAGCCCCAGCATTTT	CASSGGWQGTNQPQHF
-	TRBV5-1	-	TRBJ1-1	TGCGCCAGCAGCTTGACCGTCGAGGGTGGGAAAGCTTTCTTT	CASSLTVEGGKAFF
TRBD1	TRBV12-3/TRBV12-4	once	TRBJ1-2	TGTGCCAGCAGTTGGGACAGCCCCCTAGGCTACACCTTC	CASSWDSPLGYTF
-	TRBV7-9	few	TRBJ2-3	TGTGCCAGCAGCTCGGGACTTTCCACAGATACGCAGTATTTT	CASSSGLSTDTQYF
-	TRBV19	once	TRBJ1-2	TGTGCCAGTACCCTGGAGGGATTCTATGGCTACACCTTC	CASTLEGFYGYTF
-	TRBV6-5	-	TRBJ1-5	TGTGCCAGCAGAATAACAGATCAGCCCCAGCATTTT	CASRITDQPQHF
-	TRBV6-5	-	TRBJ1-5	TGTGCCAGCGGAGCCTTAGTCGGGGCCCAGCATTTT	CASGALVGAQHF
-	TRBV5-8	-	TRBJ1-5	TGTGCCAGCAGCTTGGGGGAACGTCAGCCCCAGCATTTT	CASSLGERQPQHF
TRBD1	TRBV5-6	-	TRBJ1-1	TGTGCCAGCAGCTTCGGACAGGGGGCCACGAGGACTGAAGCTTTCTTT	CASSFGQGATRTEAFF
-	TRBV29-1	-	TRBJ1-3	TGCAGCGTTGCTTATTCCTCTGGAAACACCATATATTTT	CSVAYSSGNTIYF